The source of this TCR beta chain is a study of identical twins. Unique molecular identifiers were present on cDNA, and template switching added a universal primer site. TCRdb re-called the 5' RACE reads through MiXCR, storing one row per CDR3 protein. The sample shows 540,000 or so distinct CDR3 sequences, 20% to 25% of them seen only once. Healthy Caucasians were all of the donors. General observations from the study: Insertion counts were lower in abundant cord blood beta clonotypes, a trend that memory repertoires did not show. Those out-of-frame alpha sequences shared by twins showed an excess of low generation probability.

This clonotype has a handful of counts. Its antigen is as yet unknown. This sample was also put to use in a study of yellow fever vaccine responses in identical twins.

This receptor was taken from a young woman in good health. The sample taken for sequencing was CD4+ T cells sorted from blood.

CDR3 protein: CSAVVGQGYNEQFF. In DNA, the CDR3 is TGCAGCGCTGTTGTGGGGCAGGGCTACAATGAGCAGTTCTTC. V usage is TRBV29-1 and J usage is TRBJ2-1; tentatively, D is TRBD1 (5 bases). The CDR3 is made up of 14 amino acids. CDR1 is SQVTM and CDR2 is ANQGSEA in the germline V gene. V was pared by 7 bases and J by 3 bases, with 16 bases between.